The following is a T cell receptor (beta chain) sequence with its context. Its antigen is unknown. The sample holds no much larger clone one base away, and base qualities are not on file. The library was obtained by the immunoSEQ multiplex PCR assay. Following the manufacturer's protocol, the hsTCRB Kit was used to amplify rearranged TCR beta chain sequences. TCRB libraries were sequenced on an Illumina MiSeq. For the original study's pipeline: The proprietary platform of the kit vendor was used for demultiplexing, trimming and gene mapping. Held by TCRdb, this immuneACCESS table contains in-frame sequences only and omits some clones. Under half of the omission traces to an unresolved V gene where checked; the cause of the rest is unknown. Clonal size and the V and J genes are those of that table, whereas D and trimming came from the DNA. The sample includes more than 60,000 clones, with about 74% observed a single time. Of the sample, 4.5% to 5% falls within the top ten clones.

What the time point label conveys for this sample: week 35, safety follow-up. Each vaccine dose was 300 ug of a 20-mer mutant IDH1 peptide in Montanide, given subcutaneously with topical imiquimod. Patients were given eight vaccinations, in weeks 1, 3, 5, 7, 11, 15, 19 and 23, which matched visits V03 through V10. Donors had newly diagnosed WHO grade 3 or 4 IDH1-mutant astrocytomas with loss of nuclear ATRX. The samples were drawn from NOA16, a multicentre, single-arm, open-label phase I trial in Germany that tested a mutant IDH1 peptide vaccine in humans for the first time. The DNeasy Blood and Tissue Kit was used to extract genomic DNA from EDTA blood for TCRB sequencing. The data are from a study of a mutant IDH1 vaccine in newly diagnosed glioma (dated by TCRdb to the early 2020s). A note on the overall study: Vaccination started 4-6 weeks after radiotherapy alone, or was given together with temozolomide cycles in the groups whose treatment included chemotherapy. Visit V12 was the week-35 safety follow-up and visit V13 was the week-47 end of study. Of the approximately 30 treated patients, roughly 62% were male and approximately 40% were female, and the mean age was roughly 40 years. For exploratory analyses, longitudinal TCRB deep sequencing was carried out in 25 treated patients wherever samples were available. Peripheral blood samples were drawn at six visits, namely V03 (baseline), V05, V07, V10, V12 and V13. Prior to enrollment, standard therapy consisting of radiotherapy alone, temozolomide alone, or radiochemotherapy with temozolomide had been administered to patients, with the combination being received by most patients. The study at large found these results: Vaccine-induced immune responses across multiple MHC alleles were detected in roughly 94% of patients. PBMC samples for TCRB deep sequencing were selected based on availability. Pseudoprogression seemed to be unrelated to changes in the top peripheral T cell clonotypes found by TCRB sequencing. The authors noted that analyses of patient blood samples could not be reproduced because of sample limitations.

CDR1 and CDR2 are read off the germline V gene (reference sequence) as MNHEY and SMNVEV. The CDR3 numbers 16 residues from cysteine through phenylalanine. CDR3 DNA is the only sequence kept; it has 48 bases, read in frame from the first base. The V and J ends are trimmed by 7 bases and 2 bases, leaving 15 bases between them. This material consisted of PBMCs, taken from a glioma patient whose treatment included an IDH1 peptide vaccine. This TCR was recovered from a man between 50 and 59 years old with glioma. The rearranged chain carries TRBV27 and TRBJ2-6; tentative D gene TRBD1, with 6 bases matching. The DNA sequence reads TGTGCCAGCAAATACAGGGTATCCCCTGGGGCCAACGTCCTGACTTTC. It codes for CASKYRVSPGANVLTF.